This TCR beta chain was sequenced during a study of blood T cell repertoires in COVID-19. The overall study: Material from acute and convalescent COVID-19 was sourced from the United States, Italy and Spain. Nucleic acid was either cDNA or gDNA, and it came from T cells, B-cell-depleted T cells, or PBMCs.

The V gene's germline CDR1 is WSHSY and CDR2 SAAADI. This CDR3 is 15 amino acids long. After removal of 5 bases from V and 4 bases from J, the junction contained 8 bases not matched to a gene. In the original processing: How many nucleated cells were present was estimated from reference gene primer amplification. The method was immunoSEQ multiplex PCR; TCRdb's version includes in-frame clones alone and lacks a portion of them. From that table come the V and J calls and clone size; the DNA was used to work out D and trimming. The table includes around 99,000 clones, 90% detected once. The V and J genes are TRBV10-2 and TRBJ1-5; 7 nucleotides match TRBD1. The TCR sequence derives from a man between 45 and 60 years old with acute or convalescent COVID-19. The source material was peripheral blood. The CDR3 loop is CASSQSGQLNQPQHF. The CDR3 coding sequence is TGCGCCAGCAGTCAATCGGGACAGCTAAATCAGCCCCAGCATTTT.